This T cell receptor (beta chain) was retrieved from a study of OX40 agonist ivuxolimab in advanced cancers. About the full investigation: The costimulatory receptor OX40 (CD134) was targeted by ivuxolimab, a fully human IgG2 agonistic monoclonal antibody. Intravenous ivuxolimab was administered to patients every 2 weeks at six dose levels: 0.01, 0.1, 0.3, 1.5, 3 and 10 mg/kg. Of the roughly 50 dose-escalation patients, hepatocellular carcinoma was present in around 20, melanoma in approximately 15, renal cell carcinoma in 9 and head and neck cancer in 9. The dose-escalation cohort was 80% to 90% male with a mean age of about 54 years, ranging from 23 to 79. Prior anti-PD-1, anti-PD-L1 or anti-CTLA-4 therapy was permitted, and checkpoint inhibitors had been received by approximately 39% of dose-escalation patients. Three dose-escalation patients achieved partial responses, one with hepatocellular carcinoma and two with cutaneous melanoma. Peripheral TCRbeta sequencing aimed to test whether ivuxolimab altered TCR sequence diversity and caused clonal T-cell expansion. The paper covers the monotherapy dose-escalation part of the phase I ivuxolimab trial, which included N of about 56 patients.

Results and caveats for the whole study, not just this receptor: At doses from 0.1 to 3.0 mg/kg, clonal expansion was seen in both CD4+ and CD8+ blood T cells between baseline and week 6. In the 0.1-3.0 mg/kg groups, partial responders had among the lowest normalized peripheral clonal expansion, particularly in CD8+ T cells. The antigen specificity of the clonally expanded peripheral T cells was not determined. Low levels of normalized T-cell clonal expansion were also seen in some patients who did not respond. On average, CD8+ T cells showed more expanded clones than CD4+ T cells after ivuxolimab.

Patients with a history of autoimmune disease or receiving systemic immunosuppression were excluded from the trial. Peripheral blood for TCR sequencing was collected from all dose cohorts at baseline, on cycle 4 day 1, and on cycle 7 day 1. The samples were drawn from a first-in-human, open-label, multicenter phase I dose-escalation trial of ivuxolimab. Adults with locally advanced or metastatic head and neck squamous cell, hepatocellular, melanoma or renal cell carcinoma were enrolled in the trial. Before TCR sequencing, CD4+ T cells and CD8+ T cells were sorted from peripheral blood as separate populations. With regard to this clone: No cognate antigen has been identified for it. There are no base qualities to consult, and no much larger clone falls within one base.

Genomic DNA was isolated from the sorted cells so that the TCRbeta CDR3 region could be sequenced. The immunoSEQ Assay was used for sequencing of TCRbeta CDR3 regions. Drawn from immuneACCESS, this table holds only the in-frame rearrangements with V and J called that TCRdb kept. Clones are partly lost; checked studies trace under half to an unresolved V gene and leave the rest unexplained. Here the sample has 100,000 to 150,000 clones; 75% to 95% occur a single time. Approximately 0.99% of the sample belongs to the ten largest clones. Relative to germline, V is 3 bases shorter and J is 7 bases shorter, with 8 bases between their ends. For CDR1 and CDR2, the germline V gene lists SGDLS and YYNGEE. The CDR3 starts with the cysteine, ends with the phenylalanine, and has 11 residues. The kept DNA is CDR3 alone, 33 bases in frame from the first base.

The chain joins TRBV9 to TRBJ2-7, and perhaps TRBD2 as D gene, on 6 matching bases. This TCR derives from an adult with an advanced solid tumor such as melanoma, head and neck, liver or kidney cancer. This material consisted of CD4+ or CD8+ T cells sorted from blood, taken in a trial of the OX40 agonist ivuxolimab. The CDR3 amino acid sequence is: CASSGGGEQYF. The DNA reads as follows: TGTGCCAGCAGCGGGGGAGGTGAGCAGTACTTC.